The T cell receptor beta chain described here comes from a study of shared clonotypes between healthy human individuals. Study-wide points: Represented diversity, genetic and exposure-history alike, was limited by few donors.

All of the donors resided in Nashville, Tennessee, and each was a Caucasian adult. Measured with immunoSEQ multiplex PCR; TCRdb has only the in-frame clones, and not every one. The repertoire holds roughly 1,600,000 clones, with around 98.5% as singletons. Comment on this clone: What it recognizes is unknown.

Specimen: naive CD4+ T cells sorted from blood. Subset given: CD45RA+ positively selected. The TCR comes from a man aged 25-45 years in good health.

CDR3: CASSQDPGISHEQYF. The CDR3 DNA reads as TGCGCCAGCAGCCAAGATCCGGGGATTAGCCACGAGCAGTACTTC. The chain uses TRBV4-1 and TRBJ2-7, with a possible D match to TRBD2 (5 bases). Germline CDR1 is MGHRA and CDR2 is YSYEKL. The CDR3 loop spans 15 amino acids. Trimming cost V 0 bases and J 5 bases, with 14 bases left between them.